This T cell receptor (beta chain) was recovered during a study of beta chain features in type 1 diabetes. Study-wide results and limits: TCRB CDR3s were moderately but significantly shorter in Type 1 diabetes patients in all four CD4+ subsets.

The entirety of the isolated RNA underwent reverse transcription, so expressed TCRB transcripts were sequenced. Only in-frame clones appear in the TCRdb table, and some are missing; sequencing was by immunoSEQ multiplex PCR. The sample carries 390,000 or so clones, 11% to 15% recorded once. Germline CDR1 reads GTSNPN; CDR2 reads SVGIG (reference sequence). The CDR3 is made up of 13 amino acids. The ends were cut back, 7 bases at V and 3 bases at J, with 13 bases in the middle. A single heparinised draw of approximately 0.11 L on average was taken per donor. Via CD45RO/CCR7/CD25/CD127/CD95/CD27, cells of the CD4+ naive, central memory, regulatory and stem cell-like memory subsets were sorted. With respect to this clone: Its antigen is undetermined.

The clonotype originates from a man aged 25 to 40 in good health. This sequence joins TRBV30 and TRBJ1-3; D perhaps matches TRBD1 (5 bases). Sequenced sample: naive CD4+ T cells from blood. The DNA of the CDR3 is TGTGCCTTCTCAGGGCTATATGGAAACACCATATATTTT. Amino acid sequence: CAFSGLYGNTIYF.